This T cell receptor beta chain stems from a study of cytomegalovirus exposure and HLA in healthy donors. Findings of the study overall: Highest at DRB1 and lowest at HLA-C, TCR association rates differed among HLA loci in a later analysis.

V shed 6 bases and J shed 6 bases, with 12 bases lying between them. This CDR3 contains 13 residues. The germline V gene encodes CDR1 MGHDK and CDR2 SYGVNS. PCR used 60 Vbeta primers and 13 Jbeta primers. The protocol was immunoSEQ multiplex PCR, while the TCRdb copy is restricted to in-frame clones and leaves out a portion. The profile shows around 200,000 clones, around three quarters of them singletons. In its sample, this clone was seen a few times. Its antigen remains unknown. Sequenced: PBMCs. The sequence was obtained from a man between 25 and 39 years old in good health and CMV-seronegative. The gene calls are TRBV25-1 and TRBJ1-5; D uncertain. The CDR3 DNA reads TGTGCCAGCAGGGCAGATCTAGGTCAGCCCCAGCATTTT. Translating it yields CASRADLGQPQHF.